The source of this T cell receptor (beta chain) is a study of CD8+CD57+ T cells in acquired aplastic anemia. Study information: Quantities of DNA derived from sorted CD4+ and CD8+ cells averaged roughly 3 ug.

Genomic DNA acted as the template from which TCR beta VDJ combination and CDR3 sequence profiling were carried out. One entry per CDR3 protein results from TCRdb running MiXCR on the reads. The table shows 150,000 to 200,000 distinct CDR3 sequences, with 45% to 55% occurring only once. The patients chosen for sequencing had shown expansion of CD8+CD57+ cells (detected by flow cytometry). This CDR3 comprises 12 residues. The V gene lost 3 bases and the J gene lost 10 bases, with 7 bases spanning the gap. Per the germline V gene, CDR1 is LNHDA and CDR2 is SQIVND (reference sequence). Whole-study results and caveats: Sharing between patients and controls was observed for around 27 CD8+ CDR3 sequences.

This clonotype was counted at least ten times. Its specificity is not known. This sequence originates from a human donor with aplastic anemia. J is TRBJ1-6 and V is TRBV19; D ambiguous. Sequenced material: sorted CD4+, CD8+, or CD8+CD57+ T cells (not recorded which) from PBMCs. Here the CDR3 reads CASSIGGSPLHF. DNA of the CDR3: TGTGCCAGTAGTATTGGAGGCTCACCCCTCCACTTT.